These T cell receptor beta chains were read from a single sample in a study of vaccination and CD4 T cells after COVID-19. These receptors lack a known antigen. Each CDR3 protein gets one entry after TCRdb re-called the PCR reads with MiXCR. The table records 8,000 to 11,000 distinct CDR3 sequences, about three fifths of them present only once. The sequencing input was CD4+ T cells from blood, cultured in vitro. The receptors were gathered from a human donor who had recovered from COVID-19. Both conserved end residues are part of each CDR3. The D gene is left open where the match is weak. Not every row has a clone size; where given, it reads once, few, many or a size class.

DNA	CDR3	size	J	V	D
TGTGCCAGCAGCTTGGGACAGAACACCGGGGAGCTGTTTTTT	CASSLGQNTGELFF	NA	TRBJ2-2	TRBV7-9	NA
TGTGCCAGCAGCTTAGTCGCGTACAATGAGCAGTTCTTC	CASSLVAYNEQFF	few	TRBJ2-1	TRBV7-2	NA
TGTGCCAGCAGAAGGAGCCCCGCAGGTTTGCCTGAAGCTTTCTTT	CASRRSPAGLPEAFF	NA	TRBJ1-1	TRBV2	NA
TGTGCCACCAGCAGACAGTACCAGCCCCAGCATTTT	CATSRQYQPQHF	NA	TRBJ1-5	TRBV15	NA
TGCGCCAGCAGCTTGGAGGTTCGACAGGGGGCAGGCGAGCAGTACTTC	CASSLEVRQGAGEQYF	NA	TRBJ2-7	TRBV5-1	TRBD1
TGTGCCAGCAGCTTACAAGCGAGGGATCAGCCCCAGCATTTT	CASSLQARDQPQHF	NA	TRBJ1-5	TRBV7-2	NA
TGTGCCATAACTAGCGGGGACTCCTACGAGCAGTACTTC	CAITSGDSYEQYF	NA	TRBJ2-7	TRBV10-3	TRBD2
TGTGCCAGTAGTATAGCCTTCCCGCCCGTTGGTAGCACTGAAGCTTTCTTT	CASSIAFPPVGSTEAFF	NA	TRBJ1-1	TRBV19	NA
TGTGCCAGCAATCCCACCCACAGGGGATCAGCCAAAAACATTCAGTACTTC	CASNPTHRGSAKNIQYF	NA	TRBJ2-4	TRBV28	TRBD1
TGTGCCAGCTTCGGGGGGGATATAGGGTCACCCCTCCACTTT	CASFGGDIGSPLHF	few	TRBJ1-6	TRBV6-1	NA
TGTGCCACCAGTGACGAGGCGGGCGGGCAGTACTTC	CATSDEAGGQYF	NA	TRBJ2-7	TRBV24-1	NA
TGCAGTGCGGGACCACTAGCGGGGGGGAGCACAGATACGCAGTATTTT	CSAGPLAGGSTDTQYF	NA	TRBJ2-3	TRBV20-1	TRBD2
TGTGCCAGCAGTGTCGACCCGAACACTGAAGCTTTCTTT	CASSVDPNTEAFF	NA	TRBJ1-1	TRBV6-4	NA
TGTGCCAGCAGCTTGCAGACAGGGGGCTTTGGCTACACCTTC	CASSLQTGGFGYTF	NA	TRBJ1-2	TRBV7-9	TRBD1
TGTGCCACCAGTGAGGATCAGGGGACTACGCAGTATTTT	CATSEDQGTTQYF	NA	TRBJ2-3	TRBV24-1	NA
TGTGCCAGCAGACCGGGACAGGGATACACCGGGGAGCTGTTTTTT	CASRPGQGYTGELFF	NA	TRBJ2-2	TRBV7-9	TRBD1
TGTGCCAGCAGCTTAGCAGGACCTTCCGTCGAGCAGTACTTC	CASSLAGPSVEQYF	NA	TRBJ2-7	TRBV7-2	NA
TGCAGTGCTTCGGACCAAGAGACCCAGTACTTC	CSASDQETQYF	NA	TRBJ2-5	TRBV20-1	NA
TGTGCCAGTAGGAATATGAAACGGGACGGGGGGAATGAGCAGTTCTTC	CASRNMKRDGGNEQFF	NA	TRBJ2-1	TRBV19	TRBD2
TGTGCCAGCAGCTTAGGACTCCCAGGACAGAACCAAGAGACCCAGTACTTC	CASSLGLPGQNQETQYF	NA	TRBJ2-5	TRBV11-3	NA
TGTGCCAGCTCCAAGACTAGCCCAAGCACAGATACGCAGTATTTT	CASSKTSPSTDTQYF	NA	TRBJ2-3	TRBV25-1	TRBD2
TGTGCCAGAAGTCATGGGGACAGGGGTGATGATGGCTACACCTTC	CARSHGDRGDDGYTF	NA	TRBJ1-2	TRBV5-3	TRBD1
TGTGCTAGTAGTCCTCAGGTATCCACTGAAGCTCTCTTT	CASSPQVSTEALF	NA	TRBJ1-1	TRBV19	NA
TGTGCCAGCAGCAGACAGGGTGGGTCACCCCTCCACTTT	CASSRQGGSPLHF	NA	TRBJ1-6	TRBV7-9	TRBD1
TGTGCCAGCACCAAAGGTCTCCTTTTGGGGGAGCAGTACTTC	CASTKGLLLGEQYF	NA	TRBJ2-7	TRBV6-1	NA
TGCGCCAGCAGCCACCCGATGGCAGGGGGCCAGAGCTCCTACGAGCAGTACTTC	CASSHPMAGGQSSYEQYF	NA	TRBJ2-7	TRBV4-1	TRBD1
TGCAGTGCTACCCCCAGCGAATATGGCTACACCTTC	CSATPSEYGYTF	few	TRBJ1-2	TRBV20-1	NA
TGTGCCAGCAGTTACCCGTCGGGGGGGTTAGGAGAGACCCAGTACTTC	CASSYPSGGLGETQYF	NA	TRBJ2-5	TRBV6-2/TRBV6-3	TRBD2
TGTGCCAGCAGACTAGGACTAGCGGCCCCCGGGGGCACAGATACGCAGTATTTT	CASRLGLAAPGGTDTQYF	NA	TRBJ2-3	TRBV27	TRBD2
TGCAGTGCCCTGCGGGGGAACACTGAAGCTTTCTTT	CSALRGNTEAFF	NA	TRBJ1-1	TRBV20-1	NA
TGTGCCAGCAGCGACCGGGACAGGGGCTATGGCTACACCTTC	CASSDRDRGYGYTF	NA	TRBJ1-2	TRBV3-1	TRBD1
TGTGCCAGCAGTTACAGGGGACAGAGCTACGAGCAGTACTTC	CASSYRGQSYEQYF	NA	TRBJ2-7	TRBV6-5	TRBD1
TGTGCCAGCAGCTCGGGACTAGCGGGGGGGTACCAAGAGACCCAGTACTTC	CASSSGLAGGYQETQYF	NA	TRBJ2-5	TRBV7-9	TRBD2
TGTGCCAGTAGTATCGTCCGAGCGGGACAGGGGAACACCGGGGAGCTGTTTTTT	CASSIVRAGQGNTGELFF	NA	TRBJ2-2	TRBV19	TRBD1
TGTGCCAGCAGCCGGGGGGGCCGAGCTAACTATGGCTACACCTTC	CASSRGGRANYGYTF	NA	TRBJ1-2	TRBV6-1	NA
TGCAGTGCTAGTACCAGGAACGGCCCAGATACGCAGTATTTT	CSASTRNGPDTQYF	few	TRBJ2-3	TRBV20-1	NA
TGTGCCAGTAGTACGGGACGAGGGAATCAGCCCCAGCATTTT	CASSTGRGNQPQHF	NA	TRBJ1-5	TRBV19	NA
TGCGCCAGCAGCTCTGGGAACGATTCACCCCTCCACTTT	CASSSGNDSPLHF	few	TRBJ1-6	TRBV5-1	NA
TGTGCCAGCAGCTTAGGGGCAGGGAGTCGGCTAGCGGTTTTGCCGAATACGCAGTATTTT	CASSLGAGSRLAVLPNTQYF	NA	TRBJ2-3	TRBV7-9	TRBD2
TGTGCCAGCAGTCCTACTAGCGGGGGGGCCCGTGAGACCCAGTACTTC	CASSPTSGGARETQYF	NA	TRBJ2-5	TRBV6-1	TRBD2
TGCAGTGCTACCCAACGGGACAGGGGAAACACAGATACGCAGTATTTT	CSATQRDRGNTDTQYF	NA	TRBJ2-3	TRBV20-1	TRBD1
TGTGCCAGCAGCTTAAACTGGGGTGGAGGCACAGATACGCAGTATTTT	CASSLNWGGGTDTQYF	NA	TRBJ2-3	TRBV7-2	NA
TGTGCCAGCAGTAGCGACAGGGCCGACGAGACCCAGTACTTC	CASSSDRADETQYF	NA	TRBJ2-5	TRBV2	TRBD1
TGTGCCAGCAGCCGTGGGACCCCTTGGGATGAGCAGTTCTTC	CASSRGTPWDEQFF	NA	TRBJ2-1	TRBV12-3/TRBV12-4	NA
TGTGCCAGCCTCCGGGAGGGGTCCACCGGGGAGCTGTTTTTT	CASLREGSTGELFF	NA	TRBJ2-2	TRBV2	TRBD2
TGTGCCAGCAGCTTATGGGGACAGTTTAAATTTAGCAATCAGCCCCAGCATTTT	CASSLWGQFKFSNQPQHF	NA	TRBJ1-5	TRBV7-2	TRBD1
TGTGCCAGCAGCCAAGTAGCGGGGGGGGGAGAGACCCAGTACTTC	CASSQVAGGGETQYF	once	TRBJ2-5	TRBV4-2	TRBD2
TGTGCCAGCAGCTTAGGGGACAGGGGGCAGAACACCGGGGAGCTGTTTTTT	CASSLGDRGQNTGELFF	NA	TRBJ2-2	TRBV7-9	TRBD1
TGTGCCAGCTCGTCTACAGGGGACTATGGCTACACCTTC	CASSSTGDYGYTF	NA	TRBJ1-2	TRBV18	TRBD1
TGCAGTGCTAAGAGGGACAGGGGGGTCCACGAGCAGTACTTC	CSAKRDRGVHEQYF	NA	TRBJ2-7	TRBV20-1	TRBD1
TGTGCCAGCAGTTTGACCGGGGCGAACACCGGGGAGCTGTTTTTT	CASSLTGANTGELFF	NA	TRBJ2-2	TRBV28	NA
TGTGCCAGCAGTTGGGGACAGGGGGGTGATACGCAGTATTTT	CASSWGQGGDTQYF	NA	TRBJ2-3	TRBV27	TRBD1
TGTGCCAGCAGTTCTCGGTGGGGGCTTGCCCATGAGCAGTTCTTC	CASSSRWGLAHEQFF	NA	TRBJ2-1	TRBV12-3/TRBV12-4	NA
TGTGCCAGTAGTATGGGCAGAGCGAACACTGAAGCTTTCTTT	CASSMGRANTEAFF	once	TRBJ1-1	TRBV19	NA